This T cell receptor (beta chain) was sequenced in a study of OX40 agonist ivuxolimab in advanced cancers. Study details: Partial responses were achieved by three patients, one with hepatocellular carcinoma and two with cutaneous melanoma.

Cycle 7 day 1, cycle 4 day 1, and baseline were the timepoints at which blood was sampled. Method: immunoSEQ multiplex PCR; TCRdb's copy keeps in-frame clones and lacks some. This sample has fewer than 120,000 clones, with over 85% found just once. The CDR3 contains 13 residues. The germline gives CDR1 SGDLS, CDR2 YYNGEE. The germline V and J ends were trimmed by 0 bases and 4 bases, with 7 bases remaining between them. This sequence originates from an adult with an advanced solid tumor such as melanoma, head and neck, liver or kidney cancer. The chain employs TRBV9 and TRBJ2-5; D ambiguous. The sample was CD4+ or CD8+ T cells sorted from blood, taken in a trial of the OX40 agonist ivuxolimab. The CDR3 DNA follows: TGTGCCAGCAGCGTAGTGCCAGCAGAGACCCAGTACTTC. This gives the protein CASSVVPAETQYF.